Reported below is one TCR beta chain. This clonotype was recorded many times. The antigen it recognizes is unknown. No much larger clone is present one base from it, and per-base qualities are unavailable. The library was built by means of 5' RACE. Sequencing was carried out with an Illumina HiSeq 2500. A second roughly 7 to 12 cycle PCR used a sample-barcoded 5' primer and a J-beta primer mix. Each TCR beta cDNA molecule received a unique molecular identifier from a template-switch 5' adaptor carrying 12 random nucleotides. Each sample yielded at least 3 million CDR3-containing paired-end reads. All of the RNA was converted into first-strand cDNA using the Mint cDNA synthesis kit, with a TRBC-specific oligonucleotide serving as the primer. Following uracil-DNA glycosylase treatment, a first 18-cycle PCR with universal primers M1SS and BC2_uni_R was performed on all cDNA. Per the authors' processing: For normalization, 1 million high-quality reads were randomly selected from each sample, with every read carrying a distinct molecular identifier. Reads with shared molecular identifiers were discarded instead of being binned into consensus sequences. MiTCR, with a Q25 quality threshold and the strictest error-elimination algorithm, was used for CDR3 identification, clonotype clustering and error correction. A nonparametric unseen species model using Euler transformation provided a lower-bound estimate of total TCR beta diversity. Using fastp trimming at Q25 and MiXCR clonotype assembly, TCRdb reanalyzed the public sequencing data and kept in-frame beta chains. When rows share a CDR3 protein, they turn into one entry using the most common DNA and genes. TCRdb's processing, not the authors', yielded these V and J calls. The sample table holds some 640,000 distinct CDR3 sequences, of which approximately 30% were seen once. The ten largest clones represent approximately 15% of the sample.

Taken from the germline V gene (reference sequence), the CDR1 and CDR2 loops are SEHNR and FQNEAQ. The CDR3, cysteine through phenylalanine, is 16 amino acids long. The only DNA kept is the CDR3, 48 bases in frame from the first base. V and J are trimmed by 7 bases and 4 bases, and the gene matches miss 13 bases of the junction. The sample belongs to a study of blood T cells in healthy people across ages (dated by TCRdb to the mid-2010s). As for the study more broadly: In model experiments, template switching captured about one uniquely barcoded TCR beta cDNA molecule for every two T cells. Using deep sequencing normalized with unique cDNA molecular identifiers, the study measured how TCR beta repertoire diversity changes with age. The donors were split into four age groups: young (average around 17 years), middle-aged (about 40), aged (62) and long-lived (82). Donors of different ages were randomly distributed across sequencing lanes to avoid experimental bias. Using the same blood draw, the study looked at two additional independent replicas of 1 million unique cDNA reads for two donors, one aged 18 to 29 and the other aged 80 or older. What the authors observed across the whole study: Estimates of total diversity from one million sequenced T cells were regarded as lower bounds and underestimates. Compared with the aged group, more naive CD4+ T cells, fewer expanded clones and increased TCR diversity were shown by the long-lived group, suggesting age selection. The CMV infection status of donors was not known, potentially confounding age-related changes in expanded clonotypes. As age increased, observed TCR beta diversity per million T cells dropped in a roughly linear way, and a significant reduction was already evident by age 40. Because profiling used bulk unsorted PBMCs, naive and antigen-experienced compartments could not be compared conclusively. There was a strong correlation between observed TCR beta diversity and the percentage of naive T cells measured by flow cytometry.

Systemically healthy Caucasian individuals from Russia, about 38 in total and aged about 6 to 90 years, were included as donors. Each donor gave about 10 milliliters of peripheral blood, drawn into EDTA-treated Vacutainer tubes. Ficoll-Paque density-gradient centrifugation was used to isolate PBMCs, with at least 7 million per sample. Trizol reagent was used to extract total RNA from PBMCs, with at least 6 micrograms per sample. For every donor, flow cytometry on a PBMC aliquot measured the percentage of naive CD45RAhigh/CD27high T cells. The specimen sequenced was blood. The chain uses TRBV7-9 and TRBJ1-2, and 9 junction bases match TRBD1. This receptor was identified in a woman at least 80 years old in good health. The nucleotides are TGTGCCAGCACCATTTGGGGGACAGGGACTATCTATGGCTACACCTTC. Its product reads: CASTIWGTGTIYGYTF. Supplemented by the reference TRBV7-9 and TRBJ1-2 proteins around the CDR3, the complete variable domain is DTGVSQNPRHKITKRGQNVTFRCDPISEHNRLYWYRQTLGQGPEFLTYFQNEAQLEKSRLLSDRFSAERPKGSFSTLEIQRTEQGDSAMYLCASTIWGTGTIYGYTFGSGTRLTVV.